This TCR beta chain was sequenced during a study of graft-versus-host responses after intestinal transplantation. Profiled with immunoSEQ multiplex PCR; TCRdb holds only in-frame clones, not every one. The top ten clones hold 2.5% to 3.5% of a sample with some 29,000 clones, about three quarters of them seen once. The ends were cut back, 1 base at V and 5 bases at J, with 6 bases in the middle. In germline, CDR1 is SEHNR, CDR2 FQNEAQ (reference sequence). The CDR3 is 12 amino acids. Once graft tissue had been processed, intraepithelial and lamina propria lymphocytes were released. Sequenced material: ileum tissue, taken 98 days after intestinal transplantation. The chain couples TRBV7-9 to TRBJ2-7, with D hard to call. This TCR came from a human patient who received an intestinal transplant, so some T cells may come from the graft donor. The CDR3 sequence is CASSLVRDEQYF. CDR3 in DNA: TGTGCCAGCAGCTTAGTTCGAGACGAGCAGTACTTC.